What follows are 17 T cell receptor beta chains derived from one specimen sequenced in a study of cytomegalovirus exposure and HLA in healthy donors. PCR amplification relied on 60 Vbeta primers (plus 13 Jbeta primers). Clones were sequenced by immunoSEQ multiplex PCR, and TCRdb holds only the in-frame ones, with some missing. The data show more than 65,000 clones, around 79% seen once. The sequencing input was PBMCs. Receptors originate from a female donor in good health and CMV-seronegative.

CDR3 sequence reads: CAWSDRGDTEAFF. Here the CDR3 DNA reads TGTGCCTGGAGTGACCGGGGGGACACTGAAGCTTTCTTT. The chain has TRBV30 and TRBJ1-1, with a weak D call TRBD1 (5 bases). The CDR3 has 13 residues. The germline V gene encodes CDR1 GTSNPN and CDR2 SVGIG (reference sequence). V was clipped by 1 base and J by 3 bases, with 9 bases between them.

The chain joins TRBV29-1 to TRBJ2-2; weak D call: TRBD1 (6 bases). The CDR3 totals 12 residues. V gave up 7 bases and J gave up 5 bases, with 11 bases separating them. Germline V gene sequence: CDR1 SQVTM, CDR2 ANQGSEA. CDR3 residues: CSAGTLTGELFF. Here the CDR3 DNA reads TGCAGCGCCGGGACACTAACCGGGGAGCTGTTTTTT.

This clone has only a few counts. The chain is built from TRBV28 and TRBJ2-7; 10 bases fit TRBD1. CDR1 and CDR2 (germline): MDHEN, SYDVKM. V was clipped by 5 bases and J by 10 bases; unmatched bases: 8. The length of the CDR3 is 13 residues. The CDR3 here is CASSVRQGARQYF. The DNA for the CDR3 is TGTGCCAGCAGTGTGCGACAGGGGGCCCGTCAGTACTTC.

The chain is built from TRBV7-6 and TRBJ1-3, with TRBD1 matching 9 bases. The germline CDR1 and CDR2 sequences are SGHVS and FNYEAQ. Germline trimming cut 1 base from V and 5 bases from J; bases unmatched to any gene: 3. The CDR3 sequence is 15 residues long. The CDR3 is CASSLDTGGRNTIYF. CDR3 nucleotides: TGTGCCAGCAGCTTAGATACAGGGGGCAGAAACACCATATATTTT.

V is TRBV6-5 and J is TRBJ2-7, with TRBD1 matching over 7 bases. The junction had 6 bases not matched to a gene; V was cut back by 0 bases and J by 4 bases. The CDR3 covers 15 residues. The germline CDR1 and CDR2 sequences are MNHEY and SVGAGI. In DNA, the CDR3 is TGTGCCAGCAGTTACTCGGGACAGCTCTTTTACGAGCAGTACTTC. It is translated as CASSYSGQLFYEQYF.

This chain links TRBV5-1 with TRBJ2-6, with D uncertain. Germline CDR1 SGHRS, CDR2 YFSETQ. V lost 4 bases to trimming and J lost 4 bases, with 9 bases between them. CDR3 length equals 14 residues. The DNA of the CDR3 is TGCGCCAGCAGCAAAACGGAGGGGGCCAACGTCCTGACTTTC. Its protein is CASSKTEGANVLTF. The full variable domain, completed using reference TRBV5-1 and TRBJ2-6, is KAGVTQTPRYLIKTRGQQVTLSCSPISGHRSVSWYQQTPGQGLQFLFEYFSETQRNKGNFPGRFSGRQFSNSRSEMNVSTLELGDSALYLCASSKTEGANVLTFGAGSRLTVL.

The genes are TRBV7-6 and TRBJ2-1; no clear D. CDR3 length: 13 residues. Trimming took off 5 bases at V and 5 bases at J, with 10 bases between the two ends. Germline CDR1 SGHVS, CDR2 FNYEAQ. In nucleotides, the CDR3 is TGTGCCAGCAGCCTACTGGTTAACAATGAGCAGTTCTTC. It is translated as CASSLLVNNEQFF.

This clone came up a few times. V gene TRBV7-2 combines with J gene TRBJ1-1; D is possibly TRBD1 (6 bases). Trimming left V 4 bases short and J 5 bases short, with 11 bases between. This CDR3 spans 13 amino acids. Germline CDR1 reads SGHTA; CDR2 reads FQGNSA. CDR3 bases: TGTGCCAGCAGCTCGGACAGAAGAACTGAAGCTTTCTTT. Translation: CASSSDRRTEAFF.

The chain joins TRBV5-4 to TRBJ2-1; 10 nucleotides align to TRBD2. Germline loops: CDR1 SGHNT, CDR2 YYREEE (reference sequence). This CDR3 spans 15 amino acids. V was clipped by 6 bases and J by 9 bases; unmatched bases: 12. The CDR3: CASIKGGSGRSEQFF. CDR3 in DNA: TGTGCCAGCATCAAAGGGGGTAGCGGGAGGAGTGAGCAGTTCTTC.

The chain uses TRBV4-3 and TRBJ1-4; 7 bases are shared with TRBD1. The ends lost 0 bases at V and 3 bases at J; junction bases unmatched: 10. Germline V gene sequence: CDR1 LGHNA, CDR2 YSLEER. This CDR3 has 18 residues. The CDR3 is CASSQDKRGRLANEKLFF. The DNA for the CDR3 is TGCGCCAGCAGCCAAGATAAGAGGGGGCGGCTGGCTAATGAAAAACTGTTTTTT.

The rearrangement joins TRBV30 to TRBJ1-2; TRBD1 matches 8 bases. This CDR3 spans 11 amino acids. Trimming removed 3 bases from V and 13 bases from J; junction bases left unmatched: 7. Per germline, CDR1 GTSNPN and CDR2 SVGIG (reference sequence). CDR3 bases: TGTGCCTGGAGAGGACAGGGTAGTTTCACCTTC. It codes for CAWRGQGSFTF.

The CDR3 loop is CASSLAPGRVTDTQYF. As DNA, the CDR3 is TGTGCCAGCAGCTTAGCTCCGGGGAGGGTAACAGATACGCAGTATTTT. The chain recombines TRBV11-2 with TRBJ2-3; 7 nucleotides match TRBD2. The CDR3 consists of 16 residues. CDR1 and CDR2 (germline): SGHAT, FQNNGV. The trim removed 1 base at V and 3 bases at J, leaving 7 bases unmatched.

The chain has TRBV28 and TRBJ1-2; 7 bases line up with TRBD1. Losses at the gene ends were 7 bases for V and 5 bases for J; bases not matched to a gene: 16. Germline V gene data show CDR1 as MDHEN and CDR2 as SYDVKM. The CDR3 is 16 residues long. Here the CDR3 DNA reads TGTGCCAGCACTTTGGGCGATCGACAGGGTAATTATGGCTACACCTTC. Protein: CASTLGDRQGNYGYTF.

This clone showed up just a few times. The rearrangement joins TRBV7-9 to TRBJ1-4; the D gene is possibly TRBD1 (5 bases). Germline V gene lookup returns CDR1 SEHNR and CDR2 FQNEAQ (reference sequence). This CDR3 has 13 residues. The germline V and J ends were trimmed by 5 bases and 4 bases, with 8 bases remaining between them. CDR3 DNA: TGTGCCAGCAGCGGGGGGAATAATGAAAAACTGTTTTTT. Its protein product is CASSGGNNEKLFF.

V and J are TRBV19 and TRBJ1-1; a weak D match, TRBD1 (6 bases). This CDR3 is built from 12 residues. From germline, CDR1 is LNHDA and CDR2 SQIVND (reference sequence). Trimming shortened V by 5 bases and J by 3 bases, and 7 bases separated the two germline ends. The CDR3 DNA follows: TGTGCCAGTAGTCACAGGGACACTGAAGCTTTCTTT. It is translated as CASSHRDTEAFF. Full variable domain (rest looked up from reference TRBV19 and TRBJ1-1): DGGITQSPKYLFRKEGQNVTLSCEQNLNHDAMYWYRQDPGQGLRLIYYSQIVNDFQKGDIAEGYSVSREKKESFPLTVTSAQKNPTAFYLCASSHRDTEAFFGQGTRLTVV.

This clone was counted once. The gene calls are TRBV9 and TRBJ2-5; 7 bases map to TRBD2. From germline, CDR1 is SGDLS and CDR2 YYNGEE. Unmatched junction bases numbered 9, after V lost 4 bases and J lost 0 bases. This CDR3 comprises 16 residues. The CDR3 nucleotides are TGTGCCAGCAGCCCCCAGGCTAGCGGTTACCAAGAGACCCAGTACTTC. Translation gives CASSPQASGYQETQYF.

In its sample, this clone was seen once. The chain uses TRBV2 and TRBJ2-1; D is unclear. From germline, CDR1 is SNHLY and CDR2 FYNNEI. The CDR3 is 14 amino acids. Trimming stripped 1 base from V and 2 bases from J, with 6 bases between. Written as DNA, the CDR3 is TGTGCCAGCAGTGAAGGAGTCCCCTACAATGAGCAGTTCTTC. Amino acid sequence: CASSEGVPYNEQFF. The full variable domain, in which reference TRBV2 and TRBJ2-1 provide the parts outside the CDR3, is EPEVTQTPSHQVTQMGQEVILRCVPISNHLYFYWYRQILGQKVEFLVSFYNNEISEKSEIFDDQFSVERPDGSNFTLKIRSTKLEDSAMYFCASSEGVPYNEQFFGPGTRLTVL.